This T cell receptor beta chain originates from a study of CD8+ T cells in alopecia areata. This clone was detected only a few times. Germline V CDR1 and CDR2: SQVTM, ANQGSEA. V gave up 7 bases and J gave up 5 bases; unmatched junction bases: 9. This CDR3 has 15 residues. For about 5 of the biomarker-study patients, the CD4+ cells were further sorted so as to obtain CD25+CD127- cells. cDNA prepared by RNA extraction and subsequent reverse transcription served as the template for sequencing. Some clones are missing from TCRdb's copy, which holds only in-frame ones; the method was immunoSEQ multiplex PCR. The profile shows some 20,000 clones, roughly 62% of them singletons.

The receptor comes from a human donor with alopecia areata. This rearrangement joins TRBV29-1 to TRBJ2-2; TRBD2 matches 11 bases. Sequencing input: CD4+ Tregs sorted from blood. Here the CDR3 reads CSGNLAGGGTGELFF. The CDR3, as DNA: TGCAGCGGGAACTTAGCGGGAGGGGGGACCGGGGAGCTGTTTTTT.